This is a list of T cell receptor beta chains from one sample in a study of shared clonotypes between healthy human individuals. TCRdb's copy holds only in-frame clones and misses some; the assay was immunoSEQ multiplex PCR. The sample lists roughly 760,000 clones, over 65% occurring once. The sample taken for sequencing was memory CD4+ T cells sorted from blood. The receptors were gathered from a woman between 25 and 40 years old in good health. Each CDR3 is given with its conserved first and last residue. Fields, in order: D gene, J gene, V gene, clone size, CDR3 DNA, CDR3 protein. The D gene is left open where the match is weak. Size is stated for part of the rows, as once, few or many counts, or as a class when the clone is expanded.

TRBD1 | TRBJ1-4 | TRBV6-1 | few | TGTGCCAGCAGTGTCGCCCCCGGGGTAGGGGGCGGCGAAAAACTGTTTTTT | CASSVAPGVGGGEKLFF
- | TRBJ1-5 | TRBV19 | once | TGTGCCAGTAGTATGAGAGGACGGAATAGCAATCAGCCCCAGCATTTT | CASSMRGRNSNQPQHF
TRBD2 | TRBJ2-2 | TRBV19 | few | TGTGCCAGTAGCCCTGGGACTAGCGCCACCGGGGAGCTGTTTTTT | CASSPGTSATGELFF
TRBD1 | TRBJ1-1 | TRBV19 | once | TGTGCCAGTAGTACTAACAGGGGGCTGGGCCTCATGAACACTGAAGCTTTCTTT | CASSTNRGLGLMNTEAFF
- | TRBJ2-7 | TRBV6-6 | once | TGTGCCACCCGGGACATATCCTACGAGCAGTACTTC | CATRDISYEQYF
- | TRBJ2-1 | TRBV21-1 | - | TGTGCCAGCAGCAAAGGGACCCGGACCAGTGAGCAGTTCTTC | CASSKGTRTSEQFF
TRBD1 | TRBJ2-3 | TRBV4-1 | - | TGCGCCAGCAGCCACCGCACCCAGCGACAGGGTAAGGATACGCAGTATTTT | CASSHRTQRQGKDTQYF
- | TRBJ2-7 | TRBV28 | - | TGTGCCAGCAGTTCTTCCGGGACCGATAATTGGGCGCAGTACTTC | CASSSSGTDNWAQYF
- | TRBJ2-2 | TRBV28 | few | TGTGCCAGCAGTGCAATCGACAGGTATACCGGGGAGCTGTTTTTT | CASSAIDRYTGELFF
- | TRBJ2-7 | TRBV30 | - | TGTGCCTGGAGTCCTTCGTCCTACGAGCAGTACTTC | CAWSPSSYEQYF
- | TRBJ2-5 | TRBV5-5 | - | TGTGCCAGCAGCCTACAATTTCAAGAGACCCAGTACTTC | CASSLQFQETQYF
- | TRBJ2-1 | TRBV28 | once | TGTGCCAGCGGGGACGGATCGCGGGGGCACAATGAGCAGTTCTTC | CASGDGSRGHNEQFF
- | TRBJ1-2 | TRBV18 | - | TGTGCCAGCTCACCTTATGGTACCGAAACAGGCGAGTATGGCTACACCTTC | CASSPYGTETGEYGYTF
TRBD1 | TRBJ1-4 | TRBV28 | once | TGTGCCAGCCAATGGGACAGGGGGCAGGAAAAACTGTTTTTT | CASQWDRGQEKLFF
- | TRBJ2-7 | TRBV20-1 | - | TGCAGTGCCGAGGACATTTACGAGCAGTACTTC | CSAEDIYEQYF
- | TRBJ1-5 | TRBV7-8 | - | TGTGCCAGCAGCTTAACCCCTGAAGGGAGCAATCAGCCCCAGCATTTT | CASSLTPEGSNQPQHF